Listed below are T cell receptor beta chains from one sample, sequenced in a study of blood T cell repertoires in COVID-19. Some clones are missing from TCRdb's copy, which holds only in-frame ones; the method was immunoSEQ multiplex PCR. The sample includes approximately 140,000 clones, 84% of them seen just once. Material: peripheral blood. The receptors were sampled from a man aged 30 to 45 with COVID-19, enrolled during active disease. The CDR3 runs from the conserved cysteine through the conserved F or W.

>TRBJ2-4|TRBV28
CASSPMYQGSKNIQYF
>TRBJ1-2|TRBV28
CASSSTQGQEVSTF
>TRBJ2-7|TRBV30
CAWSVDTSEQYF
>TRBJ2-2|TRBV29-1
CSVEDLGSGRAPGELFF
>TRBJ2-7|TRBV18
CASSPPGTPTYEQYF
>TRBJ2-1|TRBV6-6
CASSLLVNHEQFF
>TRBJ2-3|TRBV15
CATSGGLAVTTDTQYF
>TRBJ2-3|TRBV19
CASRTTGGTDTQYF
>TRBJ1-2|TRBV6-5
CASSYSTGGYTF
>TRBJ1-1|TRBV3-1/TRBV3-2
CASSQGANTEAFF
>TRBJ2-4|TRBV7-2
CASSSRVSGRQNIQYF
>TRBJ1-1|TRBV24-1
CATSDPGQGAPEAFF
>TRBJ2-1|TRBV5-1
CASSPEGQKYNEQFF
>TRBJ1-1|TRBV6-5
CASSSPGRNTEAFF
>TRBJ1-1|TRBV7-3
CASSFGENTEAFF
>TRBJ2-1|TRBV11-1
CASSTGTSGSGEQFF
>TRBJ2-1|TRBV19
CASSIQGGYNEQFF
>TRBJ2-2|TRBV29-1
CSVPGTSLNTGELFF
>TRBJ2-5|TRBV4-1
CASSRYLAEGGETQYF
>TRBJ2-1|TRBV7-9
CASRTDNGAYNEQFF
>TRBJ1-5|TRBV11-2
CASSLDRGQPQHF
>TRBJ1-1|TRBV11-2
CASSLETPGTEAFF
>TRBJ2-2|TRBV5-4
CASSPGTTGELFF
>TRBJ1-4|TRBV2
CASRSTGLATNEKLFF
>TRBJ2-7|TRBV18
CASSRDRNSYEQYF
>TRBJ1-2|TRBV5-1
CASSEQDGFHGYTF
>TRBJ2-7|TRBV5-8
CASSSPTGGGGLFYEQYF
>TRBJ2-1|TRBV28
CASSLTSGRAGSYNEQFF
>TRBJ1-2|TRBV2
CASKGEIRNYGYTF
>TRBJ1-5|TRBV11-2
CASSLGQGAGQPQHF
>TRBJ2-2|TRBV12-2
CASRSRFGTSGTTNTGELFF
>TRBJ1-4|TRBV28
CASSLEGSGTGKKLFF
>TRBJ1-2|TRBV7-9
CASSSDSSYGYTF
>TRBJ2-1|TRBV27
CASRAGTGPYNEQFF
>TRBJ1-1|TRBV13
CASSPRREAEAFF
>TRBJ2-1|TRBV5-6
CASSLDRGRYNEQFF
>TRBJ2-6|TRBV9
CASSVTTSTPSGANVLTF
>TRBJ1-1|TRBV7-3
CASSLAGGGNTEAFF
>TRBJ1-5|TRBV14
CASSQGGTGNQPQHF
>TRBJ1-1|TRBV3-1/TRBV3-2
CASSQQNTEAFF
>TRBJ1-4|TRBV10-3
CAISDSETEKLFF
>TRBJ2-7|TRBV29-1
CVGGGIYEQYF